A selection of T cell receptor beta chains follows, all from one sample in a study of human T cells and chemical hapten exposure. From the RACE reads, TCRdb called clonotypes with MiXCR, one entry per CDR3 protein. The table lists approximately 80,000 distinct CDR3 sequences, over 9.5% of them singletons, with more than 4% in the top ten. This sample comprised whole blood, obtained in connection with sensitization to the hapten diphenylcyclopropenone (DPC). These receptor sequences come from a woman aged 45-59 years with alopecia areata. Some clones in this sample may be carry-over from other donors' samples. The conserved cysteine and the conserved F or W are not part of the CDR3 here. D genes are given only for firm matches. Rows may omit the clone size; those that give it use once, few, many or a size class.

CDR3 protein,V gene,clone size,D gene
SARDPRPGNTIY,TRBV20-1,few,.
SADRDSGWANTEAF,TRBV20-1,.,TRBD1
ASSSPRGATDTQY,TRBV28,.,.
ASSLGSGRTYNEQF,TRBV5-1,many,TRBD2
AISDSENYGYT,TRBV10-3,.,.
ASSFGGTGLQY,TRBV7-9,.,TRBD1
ASSLRGEKLF,TRBV7-2,.,.
SAAVGGTQY,TRBV20-1,few,.
SARDRKLDKNIQY,TRBV20-1,.,.
SVGWGNTIY,TRBV29-1,many,.
ASSLDAGGRDTQY,TRBV7-9,.,TRBD2
AWGTGGGAGELF,TRBV30,.,TRBD1
ASSQYRGGSYEQY,TRBV4-3,.,TRBD1
ASSQVNEQY,TRBV3-1,many,.
ASSSRLRGPALEQY,TRBV7-9,many,.
ASSLRGGNTEAF,TRBV2,many,.
ASSDFSNYGYT,TRBV10-2,few,.
SARKDIGYEQY,TRBV20-1,few,.
ATSPGRSGGRDTQY,TRBV15,many,.
ASSYRTLNQPQH,TRBV6-2/TRBV6-3,few,.
ASSIRPQGSYEQY,TRBV19,.,.
ASSPHKNIQY,TRBV3-1,.,.
ASSPAGQPQETQY,TRBV4-3,.,.
SARVFNSYNEQF,TRBV20-1,.,.
SVVSQGRAEAF,TRBV29-1,many,.
SDKNTGELF,TRBV20-1,.,.
AWSVLPGDGKNIQY,TRBV30,.,.
ASSWTSGAQETQY,TRBV12-3/TRBV12-4,.,TRBD2
ASSRRTGDDNQPQH,TRBV6-5,many,TRBD1
ASSTLAREFNEQF,TRBV5-6,.,.
SAPRQGARTEAF,TRBV20-1,.,TRBD1
ASSHFLGILGTQY,TRBV23-1,many,.
ASSLGGGSIY,TRBV11-2,many,.
SVERGGMSAGELF,TRBV29-1,many,.
SVMQGEGYGYT,TRBV29-1,.,TRBD1
ASSYGQGVFGNQPQH,TRBV6-2/TRBV6-3,.,.
ASPHKVVAALLYYNEQF,TRBV11-2,few,.
ASSYSKSGTGNTIY,TRBV6-5,.,.
ATQGPSVTGELF,TRBV24-1,few,.
ASTQSLNQPQH,TRBV6-2/TRBV6-3,few,.
ASSLISGRASYEQY,TRBV27,.,TRBD2
ASSYSPGSSEQY,TRBV6-2/TRBV6-3,.,.
ASSPTGPGLNEQF,TRBV18,.,.
ASSRDGEAF,TRBV6-5,.,.
ASSVEWNTEAF,TRBV12-3/TRBV12-4,many,.
SASGVADTEAF,TRBV20-1,many,.
ASSYSGEGTQPQH,TRBV6-5,many,.
ASSQVFQGPDTQY,TRBV4-2,few,.